The present T cell receptor beta chain was sequenced within a study of blood T cell repertoires in COVID-19. The CDR3 covers 17 residues. CDR1 and CDR2 (germline): MGHRA, YSYEKL. Unmatched junction bases numbered 12, after V lost 4 bases and J lost 1 base. The method was immunoSEQ multiplex PCR; TCRdb's version includes in-frame clones alone and lacks a portion of them. This sample yields roughly 200,000 clones, of which under 80% are seen a single time; approximately 13% belongs to the top ten. This sequence joins TRBV4-1 and TRBJ1-1, with TRBD1 matching 7 bases. The TCR comes from a man aged 45-60 years who had recovered from COVID-19. Material: peripheral blood. The CDR3 DNA sequence: TGCGCCAGCAGCCCGGGCCTAGGACAGGTGGGGAACACTGAAGCTTTCTTT. Residues: CASSPGLGQVGNTEAFF.